These 2 T cell receptor beta chains originate from one sample sequenced in a study of T cell responses to AZD1222 COVID-19 vaccine. Assay: immunoSEQ multiplex PCR; the TCRdb copy retains only in-frame clones and omits some. The profile covers about 130,000 clones, with about 90% appearing a single time and about 17% taken by the ten largest. The sequencing here drew on peripheral blood, taken on day 0 of MenACWY control vaccination. All receptors come from an adult in good health.

The count of this clone is one. The rearrangement joins TRBV19 to TRBJ2-7, with TRBD1 identical over 10 bases. Germline trimming cut 6 bases from V and 4 bases from J; bases unmatched to any gene: 6. Germline-derived CDR1 and CDR2 are LNHDA and SQIVND (reference sequence). The CDR3 loop spans 14 amino acids. DNA for the CDR3: TGTGCCAGTAGAAAGACAGGGGGCGGATACGAGCAGTACTTC. Translating it yields CASRKTGGGYEQYF. Full variable domain (outside the CDR3, taken from reference TRBV19 and TRBJ2-7): DGGITQSPKYLFRKEGQNVTLSCEQNLNHDAMYWYRQDPGQGLRLIYYSQIVNDFQKGDIAEGYSVSREKKESFPLTVTSAQKNPTAFYLCASRKTGGGYEQYFGPGTRLTVT.

The CDR3 sequence: CASRGRANTGELFF. The CDR3 nucleotides are TGTGCCAGCAGGGGAAGGGCGAACACCGGGGAGCTGTTTTTT. The chain joins TRBV28 to TRBJ2-2; D remains unclear. CDR1 is MDHEN, CDR2 SYDVKM, per germline. Trimming took off 6 bases at V and 0 bases at J, with 8 bases between the two ends. The CDR3 consists of 14 residues.